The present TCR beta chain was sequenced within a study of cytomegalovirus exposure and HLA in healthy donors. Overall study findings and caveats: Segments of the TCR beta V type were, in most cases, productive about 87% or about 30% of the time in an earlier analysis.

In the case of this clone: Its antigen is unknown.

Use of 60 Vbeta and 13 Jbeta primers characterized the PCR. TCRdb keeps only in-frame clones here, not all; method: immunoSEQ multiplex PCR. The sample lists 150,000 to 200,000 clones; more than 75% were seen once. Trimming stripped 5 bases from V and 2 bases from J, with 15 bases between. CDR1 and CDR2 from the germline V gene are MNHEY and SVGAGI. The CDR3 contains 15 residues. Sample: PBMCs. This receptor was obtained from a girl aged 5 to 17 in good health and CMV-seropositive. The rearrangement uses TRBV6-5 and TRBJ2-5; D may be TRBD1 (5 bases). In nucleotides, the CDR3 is TGTGCCAGCAGTCGACAGACGTTGGGGCAAGAGACCCAGTACTTC. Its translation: CASSRQTLGQETQYF.